This is a list of T cell receptor beta chains from one sample in a study of blood T cells in healthy people across ages. TCRdb independently ran MiXCR on the 5' RACE reads; one entry per CDR3 protein. The table records about 900,000 distinct CDR3 sequences, roughly 60% of them present only once. Sequenced: blood. The receptor source for this set is a man in his thirties or forties in good health. Both conserved end residues are part of each CDR3. A clone size is listed for some rows: how often the clone was seen (once, few, many), or a class if it is expanded.

v_call	j_call	clone_size	cdr3_aa
TRBV7-9	TRBJ2-5	NA	CASSRGTSATETQYF
TRBV4-2	TRBJ1-5	few	CASSQGWNSNQPQHF
TRBV3-1	TRBJ2-5	once	CASSQGIAGQGQETQYF
TRBV10-3	TRBJ1-2	NA	CAISESTYPDYGYTF
TRBV12-3/TRBV12-4	TRBJ1-1	NA	CASSLRGTTSNTEAFF
TRBV18	TRBJ2-5	NA	CASSRAQETQYF
TRBV3-1	TRBJ2-7	NA	CASSQESLAGGPSGYEQYF
TRBV29-1	TRBJ2-3	few	CSVDSSTDTQYF
TRBV5-1	TRBJ2-3	NA	CASSSLAGERTDTQYF
TRBV7-2	TRBJ1-5	few	CASSQQIGGPIQPQHF
TRBV6-5	NA	few	CASSYSQDRGEYEQYF
TRBV7-9	TRBJ2-7	once	CASSGDRIYEQYF
TRBV2	TRBJ2-1	NA	CASNPGGAGPQFF
TRBV5-1	TRBJ1-2	NA	CASSPGQPGARNGYTF
TRBV4-3	TRBJ2-7	NA	CASSQERGQMSYEQYF
TRBV7-2	TRBJ2-7	many	CASSPSGQSYEQYF
TRBV9	TRBJ2-5	NA	CASSGTRGGEETQYF
TRBV9	TRBJ1-2	NA	CASSGLGQGNGYTF
TRBV6-1	TRBJ2-1	NA	CASSETPGLAFNEQFF
TRBV5-1	TRBJ2-1	NA	CASSLRDPNYNEQFF
TRBV12-3/TRBV12-4	TRBJ2-7	few	CASSLALKTEALSYEQYF
TRBV29-1	TRBJ2-7	few	CSVGSGSSYEQYF
TRBV20-1	TRBJ2-4	few	CSANRFQGAKNIQYF
TRBV24-1	TRBJ2-6	once	CATSDSWGQSTYSGANVLTF
TRBV7-2	TRBJ2-1	few	CASSSGVWGGEQFF
TRBV27	TRBJ1-6	NA	CASSPHGVNSPLHF
TRBV29-1	TRBJ2-7	NA	CSVLDGTYEQYF
TRBV9	TRBJ2-5	NA	CASSVAAGSRETQYF
TRBV6-2/TRBV6-3	TRBJ1-1	NA	CASSYTENTEAFF
TRBV27	TRBJ2-1	NA	CASSFPGGSYNEQFF
TRBV12-3/TRBV12-4	TRBJ2-1	NA	CASSSYGGGEQFF
TRBV10-3	TRBJ1-1	NA	CAISADLNTEAFF
TRBV20-1	TRBJ2-1	NA	CSGLDGDYSYNEQFF
TRBV4-3	TRBJ2-7	once	CASSQDAGDTYEQYF
TRBV6-9	TRBJ2-1	NA	CASSDLASGGRNEQFF
TRBV29-1	TRBJ2-5	few	CSVSPGQGRETQYF
TRBV6-5	TRBJ2-7	NA	CASSPNGEPHEQYF
TRBV6-2/TRBV6-3	TRBJ1-2	few	CASSYQGQTYGYTF
TRBV20-1	TRBJ2-7	NA	CSAREGTKSYEQYF
TRBV4-2	TRBJ2-5	few	CASSSRPPSDRVRETQYF
TRBV2	TRBJ2-5	few	CASSGTGDQTQYF
TRBV24-1	TRBJ2-3	NA	CATSDLGTGISTDTQYF
TRBV3-1	TRBJ1-6	NA	CASSQGTGGTHSYNSPLHF
TRBV29-1	TRBJ2-1	NA	CSVDSDIYNEQFF
TRBV20-1	TRBJ2-3	NA	CSASRSGGNTDTQYF
TRBV3-1	TRBJ2-7	NA	CASTGTSDEQYF
TRBV20-1	TRBJ1-1	NA	CSARVPGNTEAFF
TRBV29-1	TRBJ2-2	NA	CSVGPKGSTGELFF